The sample holds many counts of the clone carrying this TCR beta chain. Preparation of the TCRbeta library involved a method that used unique molecular identifiers. TCRdb redid the calling of the PCR reads with MiXCR, one entry per CDR3 protein. Of fewer than 550,000 distinct CDR3 sequences in the sample, about 11% were seen once. The CDR3 sequence is 13 residues long. Trimming stripped 5 bases from V and 4 bases from J, with 14 bases between. Germline V gives CDR1 SQVTM, CDR2 ANQGSEA. The data are from a study of T-cell reconstitution after alpha-beta-depleted transplantation in children. The chain recombines TRBV29-1 with TRBJ1-1; no reliable D call. The source is a human donor who donated a stem cell graft to a child with acute myeloid leukemia. Specimen: PBMCs from the stem cell graft donor, collected from the stem cell graft. The CDR3 DNA sequence: TGCAGCGTTATTGGGCCCTTGGGCACTGAAGCTTTCTTT. Its translation is CSVIGPLGTEAFF.